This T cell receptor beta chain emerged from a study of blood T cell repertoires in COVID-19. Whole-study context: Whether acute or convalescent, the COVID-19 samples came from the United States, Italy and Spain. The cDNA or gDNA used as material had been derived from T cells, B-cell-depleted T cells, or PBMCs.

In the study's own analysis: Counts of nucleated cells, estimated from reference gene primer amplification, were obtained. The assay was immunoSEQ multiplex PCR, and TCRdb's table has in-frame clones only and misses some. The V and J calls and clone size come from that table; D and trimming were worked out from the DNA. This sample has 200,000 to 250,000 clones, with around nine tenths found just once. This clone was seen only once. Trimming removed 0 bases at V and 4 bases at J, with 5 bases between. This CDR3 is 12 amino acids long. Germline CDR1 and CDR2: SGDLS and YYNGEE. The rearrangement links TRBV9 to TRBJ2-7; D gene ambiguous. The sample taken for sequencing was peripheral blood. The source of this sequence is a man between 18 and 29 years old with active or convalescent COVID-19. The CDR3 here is CASSVDSYEQYF. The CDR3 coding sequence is TGTGCCAGCAGCGTAGATTCTTACGAGCAGTACTTC. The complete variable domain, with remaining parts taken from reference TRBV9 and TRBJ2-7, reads DSGVTQTPKHLITATGQRVTLRCSPRSGDLSVYWYQQSLDQGLQFLIQYYNGEERAKGNILERFSAQQFPDLHSELNLSSLELGDSALYFCASSVDSYEQYFGPGTRLTVT.